These 3 T cell receptor beta chains originate from one sample sequenced in a study of blood T cell repertoires in COVID-19. TCRdb's copy holds only in-frame clones and misses some; the assay was immunoSEQ multiplex PCR. Counted here are some 180,000 clones, about 88% occurring once; the ten biggest clones make up approximately 6%. The sequenced sample consisted of peripheral blood. These receptors originate from a man aged 35 to 55 with active or convalescent COVID-19.

This clone was seen only once. The chain joins TRBV19 to TRBJ2-2; the match to TRBD1 covers 11 bases. This CDR3 spans 16 amino acids. CDR1 is LNHDA, CDR2 SQIVND, per germline (reference sequence). The J segment lost 5 bases and the V segment lost 4 bases, leaving 6 bases of the junction unmatched. CDR3: CASSTPGQGGTGELFF. The DNA for the CDR3 is TGTGCCAGTAGTACCCCGGGACAGGGGGGAACCGGGGAGCTGTTTTTT.

V gene TRBV11-2 combines with J gene TRBJ1-5; D unresolved. Germline V CDR1 and CDR2: SGHAT, FQNNGV. V was pared by 0 bases and J by 5 bases, with 5 bases between. This CDR3 comprises 13 residues. The chain's CDR3 is CASSLDPDQPQHF. The CDR3 DNA reads TGTGCCAGCAGCTTAGACCCGGATCAGCCCCAGCATTTT.

The chain uses TRBV3-1 (or the pseudogene TRBV3-2) and TRBJ1-6; TRBD1 matches 7 bases. The CDR3 consists of 17 residues. In germline, CDR1 is LGHDT, CDR2 YNNKEL (reference sequence). Losses at the gene ends were 4 bases for V and 4 bases for J; bases not matched to a gene: 10. The CDR3 coding sequence is TGTGCCAGCAGCCGAGATAGCCGGGACAGTTATAATTCACCCCTCCACTTT. Its translation is CASSRDSRDSYNSPLHF.